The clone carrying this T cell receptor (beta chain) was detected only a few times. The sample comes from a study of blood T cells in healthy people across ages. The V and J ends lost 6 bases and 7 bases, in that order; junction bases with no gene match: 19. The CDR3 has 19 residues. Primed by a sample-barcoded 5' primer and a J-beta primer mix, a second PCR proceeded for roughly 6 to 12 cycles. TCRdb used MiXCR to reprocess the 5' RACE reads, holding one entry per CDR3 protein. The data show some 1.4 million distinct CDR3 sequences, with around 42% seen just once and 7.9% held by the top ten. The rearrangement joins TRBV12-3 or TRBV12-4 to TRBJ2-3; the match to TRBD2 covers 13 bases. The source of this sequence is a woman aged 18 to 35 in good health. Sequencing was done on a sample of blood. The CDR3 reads CASSDSPGLAGAQGYTQYF. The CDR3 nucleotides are TGTGCCAGCAGCGATTCCCCTGGACTAGCGGGGGCCCAAGGGTATACGCAGTATTTT.